This T cell receptor (beta chain) came from a study of technical replicates of blood from a few donors. V lost 3 bases to trimming and J lost 9 bases, with 9 bases between them. Germline CDR1 and CDR2: DFQATT and SNEGSKA (reference sequence). This CDR3 is built from 11 residues. Repertoires were generated with immunoSEQ multiplex PCR, while TCRdb's copy carries only in-frame clones and drops some. The sample lists 87,000 or so clones; about 91% were seen once. The specimen was T cells isolated from PBMCs. The chain employs TRBV20-1 and TRBJ2-1, with D possibly TRBD1 on 5 matching bases. The TCR comes from a human donor in good health. This chain's CDR3 is CSASRGAEQFF. In nucleotides, the CDR3 is TGCAGTGCTAGCCGTGGGGCTGAGCAGTTCTTC.